Listed here are 29 T cell receptor beta chains from one sample, sequenced in a study of beta chain features in type 1 diabetes. cDNA synthesis used the whole RNA isolate, giving expressed TCRB sequences. Only in-frame clones appear in the TCRdb table, and some are missing; sequencing was by immunoSEQ multiplex PCR. This sample has roughly 170,000 clones; about 13% occur once, and the top ten carry approximately 0.62%. The specimen was central memory CD4+ T cells from blood. These TCRs come from a woman under 30 in good health.

The table lists this clone with a few counts. J is TRBJ1-2 and V is TRBV4-3, with 8 bases identical to TRBD1. The CDR3 contains 16 residues. CDR1 is LGHNA, CDR2 YSLEER, per germline. The V and J ends lost 0 bases and 4 bases, in that order; junction bases with no gene match: 7. CDR3: CASSQDLAGGIYGYTF. DNA of the CDR3: TGCGCCAGCAGCCAAGATCTTGCAGGGGGCATCTATGGCTACACCTTC.

This clone has only a few counts. Other DNA variants within this sample encode the same CDR3. This chain connects TRBV11-2 to TRBJ2-7; D is possibly TRBD1 (6 bases). CDR1 is SGHAT and CDR2 is FQNNGV in the germline V gene. The length of the CDR3 is 14 residues. Between the trimmed V and J ends, which lost 3 bases and 0 bases, there was a span of 9 bases. CDR3 amino acids: CASSFDRSSYEQYF. As DNA, the CDR3 is TGTGCCAGCAGCTTTGACAGGAGCTCCTACGAGCAGTACTTC.

This clone occurred a few times. This sequence joins TRBV6-5 and TRBJ2-7, with 8 bases matching TRBD1. The CDR3 covers 15 residues. Germline-derived CDR1 and CDR2 are MNHEY and SVGAGI. The V and J ends lost 5 bases and 4 bases, in that order; junction bases with no gene match: 10. CDR3 nucleotide sequence: TGTGCCAGCAGTCAGAGGGGGACAGGTTTATACGAGCAGTACTTC. Encoded protein: CASSQRGTGLYEQYF.

This clone was observed a few times. The chain has TRBV30 and TRBJ1-2; possible D gene TRBD1, 5 bases. V lost 1 base, J lost 6 bases, and 9 bases lay in between. CDR1 is GTSNPN, CDR2 SVGIG, per germline (reference sequence). The CDR3 contains 12 residues. The CDR3 coding sequence is TGTGCCTGGAGTGAGGGGATCCATGGCTACACCTTC. It encodes CAWSEGIHGYTF.

The chain links TRBV7-2 to TRBJ2-3, with 12 bases aligning to TRBD1. J lost 3 bases, V lost 5 bases, and 3 bases had no gene match. Looked up from germline, CDR1 is SGHTA and CDR2 is FQGNSA. This CDR3 contains 15 residues. The CDR3 here is CASSRDRGRTDTQYF. The DNA of the CDR3 is TGTGCCAGCAGCCGGGACAGGGGGCGGACAGATACGCAGTATTTT.

The chain has TRBV18 and TRBJ1-2; the D gene is possibly TRBD1 (5 bases). This CDR3 contains 14 residues. The germline CDR1 and CDR2 sequences are KGHSH and LQKENI. V shed 1 base and J shed 14 bases, with 20 bases lying between them. The CDR3 bases are TGTGCCAGCTCACCACGAGCGGGGGATCTAGCTAAGACCTTC. Translated, it gives CASSPRAGDLAKTF.

The chain uses TRBV7-9 and TRBJ1-1, with a weak D call TRBD1 (5 bases). Trimming took 5 bases from V and 1 from J, leaving 14 bases between them. Germline CDR1 SEHNR, CDR2 FQNEAQ (reference sequence). This CDR3 has 15 residues. This chain's CDR3 is CASSQVAGKNTEAFF. The CDR3 DNA sequence: TGTGCCAGCAGCCAAGTCGCAGGGAAGAACACTGAAGCTTTCTTT.

This clone was seen only a few times. The chain is built from TRBV2 and TRBJ1-2; TRBD1 is a possible D gene (5 bases). The CDR3 covers 13 residues. Germline-derived CDR1 and CDR2 are SNHLY and FYNNEI. Trimming shortened V by 6 bases and J by 4 bases, and 12 bases separated the two germline ends. CDR3 in amino acids: CASREGSGYGYTF. The CDR3 DNA follows: TGTGCCAGCAGGGAGGGGAGTGGCTATGGCTACACCTTC.

The genes are TRBV7-2 and TRBJ2-7, with 7 bases matching TRBD1. There are 14 residues in the CDR3. V trimming: 5 bases; J trimming: 6 bases; junction bases outside the gene matches: 10. CDR1 and CDR2 from the germline V gene are SGHTA and FQGNSA. CDR3 amino acids: CASSTNRGRAEQYF. The DNA of the CDR3 is TGTGCCAGCAGCACCAACAGGGGCAGGGCCGAGCAGTACTTC. Using reference TRBV7-2 and TRBJ2-7 for the parts outside the CDR3, the full variable domain is GAGVSQSPSNKVTEKGKDVELRCDPISGHTALYWYRQSLGQGLEFLIYFQGNSAPDKSGLPSDRFSAERTGGSVSTLTIQRTQQEDSAVYLCASSTNRGRAEQYFGPGTRLTVT.

The rearrangement joins TRBV4-1 to TRBJ2-7, with D possibly TRBD2 on 6 matching bases. The CDR3 runs 16 residues. Trimming removed 0 bases from V and 4 bases from J, with 16 bases in between. The germline CDR1 and CDR2 sequences are MGHRA and YSYEKL. CDR3 sequence (DNA): TGCGCCAGCAGCCAAGATTACGCCGGGAGTCCTTACGAGCAGTACTTC. This encodes CASSQDYAGSPYEQYF.

The chain couples TRBV2 to TRBJ2-1; 10 nucleotides line up with TRBD1. Germline CDR1 and CDR2: SNHLY and FYNNEI. Trimming cost V 7 bases and J 7 bases; bases outside gene matches: 4. This CDR3 is 13 amino acids long. CDR3 residues: CASKTGGGNEQFF. The CDR3 nucleotides are TGTGCCAGCAAGACAGGGGGCGGGAATGAGCAGTTCTTC. The whole variable domain, filled in from reference TRBV2 and TRBJ2-1, reads EPEVTQTPSHQVTQMGQEVILRCVPISNHLYFYWYRQILGQKVEFLVSFYNNEISEKSEIFDDQFSVERPDGSNFTLKIRSTKLEDSAMYFCASKTGGGNEQFFGPGTRLTVL.

The chain links TRBV7-9 to TRBJ2-1, with 11 bases matching TRBD2. The germline gives CDR1 SEHNR, CDR2 FQNEAQ (reference sequence). This CDR3 has 16 amino acids. V dropped 5 bases and J dropped 2; count of bases not matched to a gene: 5. This CDR3 reads CASSPLAGGTYNEQFF. CDR3 bases: TGTGCCAGCAGCCCCCTAGCGGGAGGCACCTACAATGAGCAGTTCTTC.

V and J are TRBV15 and TRBJ1-5; unclear D gene. V shed 8 bases and J shed 7 bases, with 21 bases lying between them. CDR3 length: 15 residues. Germline V gene lookup returns CDR1 LNHNV and CDR2 YYDKDF (reference sequence). The CDR3 sequence: CATSGREDGLQPQHF. Here the CDR3 DNA reads TGTGCCACCTCGGGTAGGGAGGACGGCTTGCAGCCCCAGCATTTT.

This clone showed up many times. The gene calls are TRBV29-1 and TRBJ2-7, with TRBD2 matching over 7 bases. CDR3 size: 16 residues. Germline loops: CDR1 SQVTM, CDR2 ANQGSEA. V lost 3 bases, J lost 2 bases, and 13 bases stayed unmatched. CDR3 residues: CSVEEFMTSSTYEQYF. The DNA for the CDR3 is TGCAGCGTTGAGGAGTTTATGACTAGCAGCACCTACGAGCAGTACTTC.

The chain links TRBV6-6 to TRBJ2-1; D is unclear. V lost 3 bases and J 4 bases, leaving 10 bases between the germline ends. Germline lookup yields CDR1 MNHNY and CDR2 SVGAGI (reference sequence). This CDR3 comprises 14 residues. The CDR3: CASSYDINYNEQFF. CDR3 coding DNA: TGTGCCAGCAGTTATGACATCAATTACAATGAGCAGTTCTTC.

V usage is TRBV7-6 and J usage is TRBJ2-2; 7 bases match TRBD1. Unmatched junction bases numbered 2, after V lost 3 bases and J lost 4 bases. The germline CDR1 and CDR2 sequences are SGHVS and FNYEAQ. The CDR3 runs to 14 residues. Here the CDR3 reads CASSLGQITGELFF. DNA of the CDR3: TGTGCCAGCAGCTTGGGACAGATCACCGGGGAGCTGTTTTTT.

This clone has a handful of counts. The rearrangement joins TRBV28 to TRBJ2-3; tentative D call: TRBD2 (5 bases). Trimming took 8 bases from V and 0 from J, leaving 15 bases between them. This CDR3 contains 15 residues. The V gene's germline CDR1 is MDHEN and CDR2 SYDVKM. The CDR3 nucleotides are TGTGCCAGCTCTGTTTGGACTGCTAGCACAGATACGCAGTATTTT. Translating it yields CASSVWTASTDTQYF.

This clone was seen a few times. The chain joins TRBV5-1 to TRBJ2-1; no definite D call. The CDR3 spans 14 residues. Germline loops: CDR1 SGHRS, CDR2 YFSETQ. V was shortened by 5 bases and J by 3 bases, with 12 bases between the two germline ends. CDR3 in amino acids: CASRQQSGYNEQFF. Written as DNA, the CDR3 is TGCGCCAGCAGACAACAGTCCGGCTACAATGAGCAGTTCTTC.

The J gene is TRBJ2-2, the V gene TRBV30, with 7 bases lining up with TRBD1. This CDR3 region has 13 residues. Trimming took 2 bases from V and 6 from J; bases not matched to a gene: 3. The germline V gene encodes CDR1 GTSNPN and CDR2 SVGIG (reference sequence). The CDR3 nucleotides read TGTGCCTGGAGTTTCAGGGGGTCCGGGGAGCTGTTTTTT. Amino acid sequence: CAWSFRGSGELFF.

In its sample, this clone was seen a few times. The chain is built from TRBV11-2 and TRBJ1-2; D unclear. The CDR3 length is 13 residues. Germline CDR1 and CDR2: SGHAT and FQNNGV. Trimming pared 5 bases from V and 8 bases from J, leaving 15 bases between. CDR3 amino acids: CASSPNRDRGYTF. Here the CDR3 DNA reads TGTGCCAGCAGCCCCAACAGAGACCGGGGCTACACCTTC.

This clone was counted a few times. The gene calls are TRBV19 and TRBJ2-7, with 9 bases fitting TRBD2. The V segment lost 5 bases and the J segment 3 bases; nucleotides outside the gene matches: 8. The V gene's germline CDR1 is LNHDA and CDR2 SQIVND (reference sequence). This CDR3 has 15 residues. This chain's CDR3 is CASSERTSAIYEQYF. The CDR3 nucleotides read TGTGCCAGTAGTGAACGGACTAGCGCAATCTACGAGCAGTACTTC. Variable domain in full (rest from reference TRBV19 and TRBJ2-7): DGGITQSPKYLFRKEGQNVTLSCEQNLNHDAMYWYRQDPGQGLRLIYYSQIVNDFQKGDIAEGYSVSREKKESFPLTVTSAQKNPTAFYLCASSERTSAIYEQYFGPGTRLTVT.

This clone was seen a handful of times. The CDR3 DNA reads TGTGCCAGCACTATAGGAGCGTCTAATGAAAAACTGTTTTTT. This sequence encodes CASTIGASNEKLFF. The chain employs TRBV27 and TRBJ1-4; no firm D call. This CDR3 has 14 residues. Germline CDR1 and CDR2: MNHEY and SMNVEV (reference sequence). Trimming cost V 7 bases and J 3 bases, with 12 bases left between them.

The chain carries TRBV5-4 and TRBJ2-5; D is undetermined. V lost 4 bases to trimming and J lost 0 bases, with 13 bases between them. This CDR3 has 15 residues. Germline CDR1 is SGHNT and CDR2 is YYREEE (reference sequence). In DNA, the CDR3 is TGTGCCAGCAGCGGTCGGGTAGGTCACCAAGAGACCCAGTACTTC. Translation: CASSGRVGHQETQYF.

This clone was seen only a few times. The chain carries TRBV7-8 and TRBJ2-5; weak D call: TRBD2 (5 bases). The CDR3 is made up of 14 amino acids. Germline CDR1 is SGHVS and CDR2 is FQNEAQ. V lost 7 bases, J lost 9 bases, and 21 bases lay in between. Here the CDR3 DNA reads TGTGCCAGCACCCCCGAAGCGGTGTCGGCGGCCCAGTACTTC. It is translated as CASTPEAVSAAQYF.

CDR3 bases: TGTGCCAGCAGCCCCGACGACAGGGGCTATGGCTACACCTTC. It yields the protein CASSPDDRGYGYTF. This chain joins TRBV7-2 and TRBJ1-2; TRBD1 aligns across 8 bases. Trimming took 5 bases from V and 4 from J; bases not matched to a gene: 6. Looked up from germline, CDR1 is SGHTA and CDR2 is FQGNSA. The CDR3 is 14 residues long.

The chain has TRBV28 and TRBJ2-7, with a weak D call TRBD2 (6 bases). The V and J ends lost 9 bases and 6 bases respectively, with 18 bases between them. Germline CDR1 and CDR2: MDHEN and SYDVKM. This CDR3 has 13 amino acids. CDR3 in amino acids: CASQTLAGREQYF. The CDR3 nucleotides are TGTGCCAGTCAAACCCTGGCGGGACGCGAGCAGTACTTC.

J is TRBJ2-7 and V is TRBV27, with 8 bases fitting TRBD1. The CDR3 has 15 residues. Germline CDR1 is MNHEY and CDR2 is SMNVEV (reference sequence). V gave up 6 bases and J gave up 7 bases; unmatched junction bases: 14. The CDR3: CASRSDRESFWEQYF. The DNA for the CDR3 is TGTGCCAGCAGATCGGACAGGGAAAGTTTTTGGGAGCAGTACTTC.

In this sample, this clone turned up a few times. This chain joins TRBV7-2 and TRBJ2-1, with 8 bases lining up with TRBD1. The V segment lost 5 bases and the J segment 1 base; nucleotides outside the gene matches: 7. The CDR3 spans 16 residues. From germline, CDR1 is SGHTA and CDR2 FQGNSA. The CDR3 region has the DNA TGTGCCAGCAGCGCCCGGACAGGGTTGTCCTACAATGAGCAGTTCTTC. Residues: CASSARTGLSYNEQFF.

The chain is built from TRBV28 and TRBJ1-3; weak D call: TRBD1 (5 bases). The CDR3 sequence is 13 residues long. Trimming stripped 10 bases from V and 0 bases from J, with 10 bases between. Germline V gene data show CDR1 as MDHEN and CDR2 as SYDVKM. The CDR3 spells CATLDSSGNTIYF. CDR3 coding DNA: TGTGCCACCCTTGACAGCTCTGGAAACACCATATATTTT.